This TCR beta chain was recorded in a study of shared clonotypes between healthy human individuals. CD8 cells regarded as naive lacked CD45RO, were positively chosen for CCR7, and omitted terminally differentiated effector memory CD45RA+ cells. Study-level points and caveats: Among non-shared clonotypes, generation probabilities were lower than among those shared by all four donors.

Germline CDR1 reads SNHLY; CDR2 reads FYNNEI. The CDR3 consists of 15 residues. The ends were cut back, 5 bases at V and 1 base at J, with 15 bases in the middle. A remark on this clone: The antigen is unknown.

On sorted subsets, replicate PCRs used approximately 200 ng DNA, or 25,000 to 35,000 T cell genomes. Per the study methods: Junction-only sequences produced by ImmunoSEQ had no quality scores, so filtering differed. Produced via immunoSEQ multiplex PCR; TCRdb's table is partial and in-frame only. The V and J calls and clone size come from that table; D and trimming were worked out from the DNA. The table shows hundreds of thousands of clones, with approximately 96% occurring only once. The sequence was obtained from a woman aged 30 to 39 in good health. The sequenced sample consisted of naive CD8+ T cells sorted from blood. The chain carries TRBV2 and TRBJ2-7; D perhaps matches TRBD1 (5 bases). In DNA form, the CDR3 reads TGTGCCAGCAGTCTTGGGGCAGCAATTTCCTACGAGCAGTACTTC. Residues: CASSLGAAISYEQYF. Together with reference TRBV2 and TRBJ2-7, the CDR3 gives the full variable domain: EPEVTQTPSHQVTQMGQEVILRCVPISNHLYFYWYRQILGQKVEFLVSFYNNEISEKSEIFDDQFSVERPDGSNFTLKIRSTKLEDSAMYFCASSLGAAISYEQYFGPGTRLTVT.